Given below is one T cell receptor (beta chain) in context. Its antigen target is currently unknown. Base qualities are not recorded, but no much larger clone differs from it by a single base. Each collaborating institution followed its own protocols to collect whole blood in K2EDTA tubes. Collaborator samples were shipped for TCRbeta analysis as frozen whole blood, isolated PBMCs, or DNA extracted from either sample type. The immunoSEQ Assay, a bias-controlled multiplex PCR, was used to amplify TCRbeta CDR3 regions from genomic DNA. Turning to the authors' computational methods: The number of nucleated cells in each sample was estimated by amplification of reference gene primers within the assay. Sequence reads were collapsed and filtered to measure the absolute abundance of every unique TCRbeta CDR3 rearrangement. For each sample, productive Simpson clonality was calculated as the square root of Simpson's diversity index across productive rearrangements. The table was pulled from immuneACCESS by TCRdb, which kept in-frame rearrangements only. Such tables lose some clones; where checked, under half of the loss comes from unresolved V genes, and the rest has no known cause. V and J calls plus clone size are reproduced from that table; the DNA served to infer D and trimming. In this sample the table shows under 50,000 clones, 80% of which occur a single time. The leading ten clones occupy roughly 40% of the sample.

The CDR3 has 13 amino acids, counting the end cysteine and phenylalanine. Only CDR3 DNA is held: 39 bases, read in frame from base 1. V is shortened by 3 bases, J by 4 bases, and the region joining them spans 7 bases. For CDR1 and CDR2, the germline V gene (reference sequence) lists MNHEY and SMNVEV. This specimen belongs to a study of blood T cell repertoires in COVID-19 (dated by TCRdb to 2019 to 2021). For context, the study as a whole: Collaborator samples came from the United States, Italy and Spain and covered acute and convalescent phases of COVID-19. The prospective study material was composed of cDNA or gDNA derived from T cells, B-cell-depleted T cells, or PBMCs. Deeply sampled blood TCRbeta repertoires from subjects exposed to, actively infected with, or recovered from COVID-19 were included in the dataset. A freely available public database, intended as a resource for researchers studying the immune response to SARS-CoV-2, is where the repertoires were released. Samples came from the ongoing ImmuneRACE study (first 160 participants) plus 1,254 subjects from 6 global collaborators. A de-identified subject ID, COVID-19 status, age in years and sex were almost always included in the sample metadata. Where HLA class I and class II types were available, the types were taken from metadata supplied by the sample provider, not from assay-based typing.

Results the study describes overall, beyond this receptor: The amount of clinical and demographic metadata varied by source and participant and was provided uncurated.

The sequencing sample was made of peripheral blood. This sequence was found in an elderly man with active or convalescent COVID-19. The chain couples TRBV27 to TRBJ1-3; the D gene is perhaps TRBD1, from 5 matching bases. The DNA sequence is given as TGTGCCAGCAGTTTTGCAGGGGGAAACACCATATATTTT. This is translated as CASSFAGGNTIYF.